A selection of T cell receptor beta chains follows, all from one sample in a study of beta chain features in type 1 diabetes. Some clones are missing from TCRdb's copy, which holds only in-frame ones; the method was immunoSEQ multiplex PCR. Of approximately 150,000 clones detected, around 13% appear once; the ten largest clones hold roughly 1.3%. Sequencing used central memory CD4+ T cells from blood. The source of these receptors is a man younger than 35 with type 1 diabetes. CDR3s include the opening cysteine and the closing phenylalanine or tryptophan. Each record gives: V gene, clone size, J gene, D gene, CDR3 DNA, CDR3 protein. D genes are given only for firm matches. The size field is filled for only some rows; it gives once, few, many or a size class.

TRBV27,many,TRBJ2-5,.,TGTGCCAGCAGTTTAGGGGGTTTAGGCGAGACCCAGTACTTC,CASSLGGLGETQYF
TRBV18,.,TRBJ2-1,.,TGTGCCAGCTCACAGACAAATTCGGCGGTGTTCTTC,CASSQTNSAVFF
TRBV19,.,TRBJ1-1,.,TGTGCCAGTAGCGGGCATAGAGGGACTGAAGCTTTCTTT,CASSGHRGTEAFF
TRBV7-2,many,TRBJ2-1,.,TGTGCCAGCAGCAAACGGGGGCCGAGCTCCTACAATGAGCAGTTCTTC,CASSKRGPSSYNEQFF
TRBV20-1,.,TRBJ1-1,.,TGCAGTGGCACAGAGAACACTGAAGCTTTCTTT,CSGTENTEAFF
TRBV19,few,TRBJ1-3,.,TGTGCCAGTAGTATAGGAAGCTCTGGAAACACCATATATTTT,CASSIGSSGNTIYF
TRBV7-9,few,TRBJ2-2,.,TGTGCCAGCAGAGTGCAGCTGAACACCGGGGAGCTGTTTTTT,CASRVQLNTGELFF
TRBV27,few,TRBJ2-1,.,TGTGCCAGCAGTTTAGGCTTTGACTCAATGCAGTTCTTC,CASSLGFDSMQFF
TRBV2,few,TRBJ2-1,.,TGTGCCAGCGGGGAATTGGGTCCGAACAATGAGCAGTTCTTC,CASGELGPNNEQFF
TRBV15,few,TRBJ2-3,.,TGTGCCACCAGCAGAAACCGGGACTCCCGCACAGATACGCAGTATTTT,CATSRNRDSRTDTQYF
TRBV13,.,TRBJ2-7,TRBD2,TGTGCCAGCAGCTTAGAACAGGCGCTAGCGGGGGTTTCGACCTACGAGCAGTACTTC,CASSLEQALAGVSTYEQYF
TRBV11-3,.,TRBJ1-6,TRBD1,TGTGCCAGCAGCTCAACAGGGGGGCTTTCACCCCTCCACTTT,CASSSTGGLSPLHF
TRBV6-6,few,TRBJ2-1,TRBD1,TGTGCCAGCAGTTACGGGGACAGGGGGCGGAATGAGCAGTTCTTC,CASSYGDRGRNEQFF
TRBV7-2,few,TRBJ2-5,.,TGTGCCAGCAGCTTAGGAAGGGAGACCCAGTACTTC,CASSLGRETQYF
TRBV7-6,few,TRBJ2-3,.,TGTGCCAGCAGCTTATTTTCCGGGACCGGCACAGATACGCAGTATTTT,CASSLFSGTGTDTQYF
TRBV18,few,TRBJ2-7,.,TGTGCCAGCTCACCGGCCAGGTACGAGCAGTACTTC,CASSPARYEQYF
TRBV6-6,few,TRBJ1-3,.,TGTGCCAGCAGTTACTCTGGAAACACCATATATTTT,CASSYSGNTIYF
TRBV5-6,once,TRBJ2-4,.,TGTGCCAGCAGTCGACAGGGAGGCTACAAAAACATTCAGTACTTC,CASSRQGGYKNIQYF
TRBV18,few,TRBJ1-5,.,TGTGCCAGCTCACCACCATCCGGGGCGATGGGGCAGCCCCAGCATTTT,CASSPPSGAMGQPQHF
TRBV6-1,.,TRBJ2-1,.,TGTGCCAGCAGTGAGCGAGGTCTGGAGCAGTTCTTC,CASSERGLEQFF